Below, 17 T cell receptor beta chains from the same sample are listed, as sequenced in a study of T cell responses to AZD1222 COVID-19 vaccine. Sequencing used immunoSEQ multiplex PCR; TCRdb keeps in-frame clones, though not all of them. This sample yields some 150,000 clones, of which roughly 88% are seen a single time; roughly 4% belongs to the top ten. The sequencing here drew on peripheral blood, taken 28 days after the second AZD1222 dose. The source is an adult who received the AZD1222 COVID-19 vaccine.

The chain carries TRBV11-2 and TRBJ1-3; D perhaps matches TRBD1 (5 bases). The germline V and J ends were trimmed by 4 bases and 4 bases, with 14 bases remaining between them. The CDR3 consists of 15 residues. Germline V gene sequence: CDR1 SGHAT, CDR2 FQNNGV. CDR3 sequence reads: CASSSWGPAGNTIYF. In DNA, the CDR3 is TGTGCCAGCAGCTCATGGGGACCAGCAGGAAACACCATATATTTT.

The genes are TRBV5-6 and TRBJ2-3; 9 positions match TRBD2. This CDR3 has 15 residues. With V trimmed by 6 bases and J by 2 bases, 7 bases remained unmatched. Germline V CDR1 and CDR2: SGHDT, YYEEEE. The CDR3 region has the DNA TGTGCCAGCATTCGGCGGGGGGGATACACAGATACGCAGTATTTT. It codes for CASIRRGGYTDTQYF.

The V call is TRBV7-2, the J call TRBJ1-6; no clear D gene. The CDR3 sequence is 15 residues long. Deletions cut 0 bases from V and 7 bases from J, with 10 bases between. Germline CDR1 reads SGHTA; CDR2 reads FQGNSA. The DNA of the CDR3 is TGTGCCAGCAGCTTAGCTGCAGCCGGGAATTCACCCCTCCACTTT. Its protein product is CASSLAAAGNSPLHF.

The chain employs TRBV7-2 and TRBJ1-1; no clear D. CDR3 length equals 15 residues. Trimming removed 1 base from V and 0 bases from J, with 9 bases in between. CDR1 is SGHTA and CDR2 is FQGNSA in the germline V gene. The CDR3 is CASSLDWQMNTEAFF. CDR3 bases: TGTGCCAGCAGCTTAGACTGGCAAATGAACACTGAAGCTTTCTTT.

CDR3 nucleotides: TGTGCCAGCAGTACGACAGGGACTGGAAACACCATATATTTT. This codes for CASSTTGTGNTIYF. The rearrangement uses TRBV6-2 or TRBV6-3 and TRBJ1-3, with 7 bases fitting TRBD1. Germline V CDR1 and CDR2: MNHEY, SVGEGT. The CDR3 is 14 amino acids. V shed 5 bases, J shed 2 bases, and the junction held 3 bases outside the gene matches.

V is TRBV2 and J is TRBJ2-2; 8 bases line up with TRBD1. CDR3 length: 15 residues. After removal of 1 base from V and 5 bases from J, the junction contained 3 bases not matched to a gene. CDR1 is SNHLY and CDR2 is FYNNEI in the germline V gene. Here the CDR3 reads CASSEGTGLTGELFF. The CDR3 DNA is TGTGCCAGCAGTGAAGGGACAGGGTTAACCGGGGAGCTGTTTTTT.

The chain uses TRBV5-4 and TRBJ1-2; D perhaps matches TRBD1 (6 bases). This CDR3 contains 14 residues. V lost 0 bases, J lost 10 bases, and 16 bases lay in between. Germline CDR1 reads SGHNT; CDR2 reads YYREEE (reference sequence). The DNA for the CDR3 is TGTGCCAGCAGCTTGGATCGTCAGGGGAAGGACTACACCTTC. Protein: CASSLDRQGKDYTF.

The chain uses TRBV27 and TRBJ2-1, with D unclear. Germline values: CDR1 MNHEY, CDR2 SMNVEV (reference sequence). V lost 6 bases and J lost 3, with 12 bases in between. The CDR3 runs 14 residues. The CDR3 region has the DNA TGTGCCAGCAGCCCCTTAGGTAGCTACAATGAGCAGTTCTTC. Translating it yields CASSPLGSYNEQFF.

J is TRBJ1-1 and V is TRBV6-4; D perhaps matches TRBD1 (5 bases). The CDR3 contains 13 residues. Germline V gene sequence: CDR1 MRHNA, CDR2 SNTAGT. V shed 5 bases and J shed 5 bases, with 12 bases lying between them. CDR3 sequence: CASSLGGETEAFF. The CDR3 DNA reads TGTGCCAGCAGTCTGGGGGGGGAGACTGAAGCTTTCTTT.

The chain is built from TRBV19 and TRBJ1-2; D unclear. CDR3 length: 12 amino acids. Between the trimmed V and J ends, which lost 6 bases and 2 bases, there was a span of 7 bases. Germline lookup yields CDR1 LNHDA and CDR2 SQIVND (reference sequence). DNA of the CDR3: TGTGCCAGTAGAAACATGAACTATGGCTACACCTTC. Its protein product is CASRNMNYGYTF.

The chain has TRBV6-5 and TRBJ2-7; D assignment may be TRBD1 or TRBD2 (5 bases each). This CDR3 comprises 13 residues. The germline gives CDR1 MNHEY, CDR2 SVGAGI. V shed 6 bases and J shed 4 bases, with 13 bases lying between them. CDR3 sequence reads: CASSLREGYEQYF. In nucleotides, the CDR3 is TGTGCCAGCAGCCTCCGAGAGGGGTACGAGCAGTACTTC.

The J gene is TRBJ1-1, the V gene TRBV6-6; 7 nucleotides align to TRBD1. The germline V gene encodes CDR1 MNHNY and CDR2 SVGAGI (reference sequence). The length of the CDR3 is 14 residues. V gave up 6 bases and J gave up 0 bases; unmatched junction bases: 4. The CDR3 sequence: CASRQGELNTEAFF. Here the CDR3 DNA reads TGTGCCAGCAGGCAGGGGGAATTGAACACTGAAGCTTTCTTT.

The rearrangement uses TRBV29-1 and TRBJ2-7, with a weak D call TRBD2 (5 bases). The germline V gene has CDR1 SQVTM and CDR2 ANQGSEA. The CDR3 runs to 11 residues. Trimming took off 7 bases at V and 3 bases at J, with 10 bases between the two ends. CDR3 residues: CSARLNYEQYF. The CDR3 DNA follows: TGCAGCGCCCGACTAAACTACGAGCAGTACTTC.

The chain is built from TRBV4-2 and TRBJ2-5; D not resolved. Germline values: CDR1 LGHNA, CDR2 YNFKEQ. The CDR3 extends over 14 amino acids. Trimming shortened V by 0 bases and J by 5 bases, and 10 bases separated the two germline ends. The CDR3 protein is CASSQDKVAETQYF. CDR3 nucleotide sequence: TGTGCCAGCAGCCAAGATAAGGTTGCGGAGACCCAGTACTTC.

The CDR3 is CASSQVLTGGIQPQHF. The CDR3 DNA reads as TGCGCCAGCAGCCAAGTCCTCACAGGGGGCATTCAGCCCCAGCATTTT. V and J are TRBV4-1 and TRBJ1-5, with 9 bases fitting TRBD1. After removal of 1 base from V and 6 bases from J, the junction contained 7 bases not matched to a gene. The length of the CDR3 is 16 residues. Germline V gives CDR1 MGHRA, CDR2 YSYEKL.

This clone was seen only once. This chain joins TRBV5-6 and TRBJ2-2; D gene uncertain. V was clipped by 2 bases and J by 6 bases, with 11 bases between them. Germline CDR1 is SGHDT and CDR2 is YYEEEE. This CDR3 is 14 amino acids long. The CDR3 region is CASSFGSRPGELFF. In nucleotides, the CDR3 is TGTGCCAGCAGCTTCGGATCCAGACCCGGGGAGCTGTTTTTT.

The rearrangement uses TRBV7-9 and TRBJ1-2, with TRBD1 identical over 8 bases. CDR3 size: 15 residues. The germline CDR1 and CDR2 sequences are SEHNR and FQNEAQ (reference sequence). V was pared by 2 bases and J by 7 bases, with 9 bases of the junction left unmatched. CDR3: CASSLKQGALLGYTF. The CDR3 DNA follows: TGTGCCAGCAGCTTAAAGCAGGGGGCGCTTCTTGGCTACACCTTC.